The entry below gives a single T cell receptor beta chain sequence along with its context. Its matching antigen is unknown. This record belongs to a study of T cell responses to AZD1222 COVID-19 vaccine. The data were produced by immunoSEQ multiplex PCR, yet TCRdb's version contains in-frame clones alone and is incomplete. The repertoire consists of roughly 150,000 clones, with around 91% occurring once and the leading ten covering roughly 6%. Findings and caveats of the study: Unmutated variant regions reportedly attract nearly half of all spike-specific TCRs.

Here the sequenced sample was peripheral blood, taken 28 days after the second AZD1222 dose. The sequence came from an adult who received the AZD1222 COVID-19 vaccine.

The CDR3 region has the DNA TGTGCCAGCAGTTTCCCCCTCGGGAACACCGGGGAGCTGTTTTTT. It is translated as CASSFPLGNTGELFF. The chain uses TRBV28 and TRBJ2-2; D is undetermined. In germline, CDR1 is MDHEN, CDR2 SYDVKM. This CDR3 region has 15 residues. V lost 3 bases, J lost 1 base, and 9 bases lay in between.